This entry features one T cell receptor (beta chain) sequence. This clone was seen once. It has no known antigen specificity. Nothing much larger sits one base from this clone, and base qualities are not available. The CDR3 regions of human TCRbeta chains were subjected to immunosequencing. In the original analysis: TCRs in the repertoires were compared against a reference library of SARS-CoV-2-specific TCRs that had been generated with the MIRA antigen-specificity platform. Breadth meant the fraction of unique TCRs that were SARS-CoV-2-associated, whereas depth meant the fraction of total T cells that were SARS-CoV-2-associated. Using the MIRA data, every spike-specific TCR was mapped to the spike region that the TCR reacted to and assigned to either a CD4 or a CD8 class. Log10-transformed breadth and depth values were compared by one-way ANOVA with Sidak's multiple comparisons tests. The table was pulled from immuneACCESS by TCRdb, which kept in-frame rearrangements only. Such tables lose some clones; where checked, under half of the loss comes from unresolved V genes, and the rest has no known cause. V and J calls and clone size are copied from that table; D and trimming were computed from the DNA. Present in this sample are roughly 170,000 clones, roughly nine tenths of which were seen just once. The top ten constitute less than 2.5% of the sample.

V trim: 3 bases; J trim: 3 bases; unmatched bases: 9. The CDR3 sequence holds 16 residues, the cysteine and phenylalanine included. The only DNA kept is the CDR3, 48 bases in frame from the first base. According to the germline V gene, CDR1 reads SGHVS and CDR2 reads FNYEAQ. These data belong to a study of T cell responses to AZD1222 COVID-19 vaccine (dated by TCRdb to the early 2020s). A note on the overall study: AZD1222 recipients with second doses at about 4 weeks or about 12 weeks were pooled, because spike-specific TCR depth and breadth did not differ between schedules. Trial participants were enrolled into age subgroups of 18-55, 56-69 and 70-plus years, which contained approximately 150, 30 and 60 TCR-sequenced participants, respectively. TCR sequencing was performed for roughly 250 trial participants, of whom about 200 were given two doses of AZD1222 and around 25 were given two doses of MenACWY control vaccine.

General conclusions and limits of the study: The 56-69-year group was small, and its depth increase did not reach significance, likely because of low power. Conclusions about previously exposed vaccinees are limited because only a handful of AZD1222 recipients were SARS-CoV-2 seropositive at baseline. Because no day 14 peak-response samples were available, repertoires were characterized only after the peak T cell response. Spike-specific TCR breadth and depth rose significantly after two AZD1222 doses compared with day 0 and with MenACWY recipients. Participants were mostly white British, with more females than males. The authors suggested clonal diversity may have been underestimated. Vaccine-associated CD4 TCRs spanned the whole spike protein, with dominant responses in regions 160-218 and 743-854. Reportedly, close to half of the unique spike-specific TCRs recognized epitopes lying outside the regions that are mutated in the B.1.351 and B.1.1.7 variants.

Interpreted using the paper, the time point label stands for: baseline before first vaccination. Vaccinee samples were obtained from the UK trials COV001 and COV002, which included a single-blind randomized controlled phase 2/3 trial of AZD1222 (ChAdOx1 nCoV-19) in healthy adults. Trial participant PBMC samples were collected at day 0 and day 28 after the second dose for TCRbeta chain sequencing. This clonotype originated in an adult in good health. The chain couples TRBV7-6 to TRBJ2-5; TRBD2 agrees with 8 junctional bases. The starting material was peripheral blood, obtained on day 0 of AZD1222 vaccination. CDR3 region: CASSFIGGGPEETQYF. Read as DNA, the sequence is TGTGCCAGCAGCTTTATCGGCGGGGGGCCAGAAGAGACCCAGTACTTC. Supplemented by the reference TRBV7-6 and TRBJ2-5 proteins around the CDR3, the complete variable domain is GAGVSQSPRYKVTKRGQDVALRCDPISGHVSLYWYRQALGQGPEFLTYFNYEAQQDKSGLPNDRFSAERPEGSISTLTIQRTEQRDSAMYRCASSFIGGGPEETQYFGPGTRLLVL.